The 19 T cell receptor beta chains below were found in one sample sequenced in a study of T cell clones after liver transplantation. The protocol was immunoSEQ multiplex PCR, while the TCRdb copy is restricted to in-frame clones and leaves out a portion. The profile shows about 24,000 clones, almost 70% of them singletons. This specimen was CD4+ T cells from blood, taken before liver transplant. These receptors were collected from a human donor who received a liver transplant.

The chain couples TRBV7-9 to TRBJ2-3, with 12 nucleotides matching TRBD1. The V gene end was trimmed by 5 bases and the J gene end by 3 bases; junction bases not matched to a gene: 15. Germline CDR1 SEHNR, CDR2 FQNEAQ (reference sequence). CDR3 length: 19 amino acids. The CDR3 spells CASSTTRYRDRGPTDTQYF. The CDR3 nucleotides read TGTGCCAGCAGCACGACTAGATACCGGGACAGGGGGCCGACAGATACGCAGTATTTT.

The DNA for the CDR3 is TGTGCCAGCAGCTCTCAGGGGGCGGACGGCTACACCTTC. Its translation is CASSSQGADGYTF. This chain connects TRBV7-9 to TRBJ1-2; TRBD1 aligns across 8 bases. In germline, CDR1 is SEHNR, CDR2 FQNEAQ (reference sequence). J was trimmed by 8 bases and V by 4 bases; bases with no gene match: 6. This CDR3 has 13 amino acids.

This clone was detected once. This rearrangement joins TRBV19 to TRBJ1-2, with 7 bases lining up with TRBD1. Germline CDR1 and CDR2: LNHDA and SQIVND (reference sequence). This CDR3 has 16 residues. Trimming at V came to 7 bases and at J to 2 bases, leaving 13 bases not matched to a gene. The CDR3 protein is CASTNSRGQENYGYTF. CDR3 sequence (DNA): TGTGCCAGTACCAATTCAAGGGGGCAAGAGAACTATGGCTACACCTTC.

This CDR3 is CASSPGSWEKLFF. The CDR3, as DNA: TGTGCCAGCAGCCCGGGGAGTTGGGAAAAACTGTTTTTT. The chain is built from TRBV7-2 and TRBJ1-4; D ambiguous. The V end lost 5 bases, the J end lost 8 bases, and 12 bases lay between the germline ends. Germline loops: CDR1 SGHTA, CDR2 FQGNSA. The CDR3 spans 13 residues.

The chain employs TRBV29-1 and TRBJ2-2; no reliable D call. The V gene lost 7 bases and the J gene lost 6 bases, with 12 bases spanning the gap. Germline V gene data show CDR1 as SQVTM and CDR2 as ANQGSEA. CDR3 size: 12 residues. DNA of the CDR3: TGCAGCGCCCTAGGTGGGTCCGGGGAGCTGTTTTTT. Its protein is CSALGGSGELFF.

In its sample, this clone was seen a few times. The genes are TRBV10-3 and TRBJ1-3; TRBD1 agrees at 8 bases. The length of the CDR3 is 15 residues. CDR1 and CDR2 (germline): ENHRY, SYGVKD. With V trimmed by 6 bases and J by 0 bases, 4 bases remained unmatched. CDR3 amino acids: CAIRDDRGSGNTIYF. The DNA of the CDR3 is TGTGCCATCAGGGACGACAGGGGCTCTGGAAACACCATATATTTT.

This clone was seen a few times. The rearrangement links TRBV5-1 to TRBJ2-7; 8 nucleotides match TRBD1. The germline CDR1 and CDR2 sequences are SGHRS and YFSETQ. The CDR3 length is 12 residues. J was trimmed by 6 bases and V by 4 bases; bases with no gene match: 3. CDR3 nucleotides: TGCGCCAGCAGCCTTGACAGGGGCGAGCAGTACGTC. It is translated as CASSLDRGEQYV.

The J gene is TRBJ2-3, the V gene TRBV6-6, with D uncertain. The V and J ends lost 6 bases and 2 bases respectively, with 12 bases between them. Germline V gene data show CDR1 as MNHNY and CDR2 as SVGAGI (reference sequence). The CDR3 is 14 amino acids. The CDR3 DNA follows: TGTGCCAGCAGGAAGGGCGGACCCACAGATACGCAGTATTTT. As protein: CASRKGGPTDTQYF.

This chain joins TRBV30 and TRBJ1-2, with TRBD1 identical over 7 bases. V dropped 7 bases and J dropped 4; count of bases not matched to a gene: 9. The CDR3 is 13 residues long. Germline CDR1 reads GTSNPN; CDR2 reads SVGIG (reference sequence). This CDR3 reads CASQSGDSYGYTF. The CDR3 DNA reads as TGTGCCTCGCAAAGCGGGGACAGCTATGGCTACACCTTC.

This clone was seen more than once but under ten times. This chain links TRBV6-5 with TRBJ1-1; no definite D call. The CDR3 spans 13 residues. Looked up from germline, CDR1 is MNHEY and CDR2 is SVGAGI. Trimming stripped 8 bases from V and 3 bases from J, with 13 bases between. In DNA, the CDR3 is TGTGCCAGCCAAGCGCTTACGGACACTGAAGCTTTCTTT. It codes for CASQALTDTEAFF.

The rearrangement links TRBV28 to TRBJ1-3; D is undetermined. Trimming removed 8 bases at V and 0 bases at J, with 17 bases between. Germline CDR1 is MDHEN and CDR2 is SYDVKM. The CDR3 contains 16 residues. The CDR3, as DNA: TGTGCCAGCTACCCCGGCGGGCAGGACTCTGGAAACACCATATATTTT. This sequence encodes CASYPGGQDSGNTIYF.

This clone came up a few times. The V call is TRBV7-8, the J call TRBJ1-5, with D perhaps matching TRBD1 (6 bases). Germline V gene sequence: CDR1 SGHVS, CDR2 FQNEAQ. This CDR3 is 15 amino acids long. The germline V and J ends were trimmed by 4 bases and 2 bases, with 12 bases remaining between them. The CDR3 is CASSSDRTGNQPQHF. The DNA for the CDR3 is TGTGCCAGCAGCTCCGACCGGACAGGCAATCAGCCCCAGCATTTT.

The rearrangement links TRBV7-2 to TRBJ2-5, with D possibly matching TRBD2 (6 bases). Germline CDR1 and CDR2: SGHTA and FQGNSA. This CDR3 has 13 residues. The ends were cut back, 3 bases at V and 4 bases at J, with 9 bases in the middle. The CDR3 region has the DNA TGTGCCAGCAGCTTTCCGGGGGTAGAGACCCAGTACTTC. Translated, it gives CASSFPGVETQYF.

The chain carries TRBV7-8 and TRBJ1-3; 7 nucleotides line up with TRBD1. J was trimmed by 4 bases and V by 2 bases; bases with no gene match: 11. CDR1 and CDR2 from the germline V gene are SGHVS and FQNEAQ. This CDR3 spans 17 amino acids. The DNA of the CDR3 is TGTGCCAGCAGCTTAAGGCTTACAGGGGCAGCGGGAAACACCATATATTTT. Protein: CASSLRLTGAAGNTIYF.

The rearrangement joins TRBV5-5 to TRBJ1-6; D is undetermined. Germline V gene sequence: CDR1 SGHKS, CDR2 YYEKEE (reference sequence). CDR3 length equals 16 residues. V lost 0 bases and J lost 7, with 14 bases in between. The CDR3 region has the DNA TGTGCCAGCAGCTTGGGATCCCCGGGAGAGAATTCACCCCTCCACTTT. Residues: CASSLGSPGENSPLHF.

The chain recombines TRBV10-3 with TRBJ2-2; 7 nucleotides agree with TRBD1. CDR1 ENHRY and CDR2 SYGVKD come from the germline V gene. Trimming took 4 bases from V and 5 from J; bases not matched to a gene: 7. The CDR3 spans 15 residues. CDR3 nucleotides: TGTGCCATCAGTGTTGAGGGGGCAGATACCGGGGAGCTGTTTTTT. Its protein is CAISVEGADTGELFF.

By share of the sample, this clone is medium-sized. V is TRBV7-2 and J is TRBJ2-3, with D unresolved. Looked up from germline, CDR1 is SGHTA and CDR2 is FQGNSA. V dropped 1 base and J dropped 2 bases, with 4 bases sitting between them. The CDR3 runs to 13 residues. CDR3 nucleotides: TGTGCCAGCAGCTTAGTGTACACAGATACGCAGTATTTT. Residues: CASSLVYTDTQYF.

The V and J genes are TRBV7-2 and TRBJ2-1; 8 bases map to TRBD2. The CDR3 is 15 amino acids. The V and J ends lost 1 base and 2 bases, in that order; junction bases with no gene match: 1. Germline assignment: CDR1 SGHTA and CDR2 FQGNSA. CDR3 loop: CASSLDGGAYNEQFF. Written as DNA, the CDR3 is TGTGCCAGCAGCTTAGACGGGGGGGCCTACAATGAGCAGTTCTTC.

The V gene is TRBV27, the J gene TRBJ2-3; D may correspond to TRBD1 or TRBD2 (5 bases each). This CDR3 region has 14 residues. Germline V gene lookup returns CDR1 MNHEY and CDR2 SMNVEV (reference sequence). V shed 2 bases and J shed 5 bases, with 11 bases lying between them. This CDR3 is CASSLQGREDTQYF. The CDR3 nucleotides are TGTGCCAGCAGTTTACAGGGACGAGAAGATACGCAGTATTTT.